The 12 T cell receptor beta chains below were found in one sample sequenced in a study of blood T cell repertoires in COVID-19. The data were produced by immunoSEQ multiplex PCR, yet TCRdb's version contains in-frame clones alone and is incomplete. The sample shows some 670,000 clones, about 87% of them seen only once. Source material: peripheral blood. The receptors stem from a woman younger than 35 with acute or convalescent COVID-19.

The V gene is TRBV7-2, the J gene TRBJ1-2, with D possibly TRBD1 on 5 matching bases. The V and J ends lost 5 bases and 4 bases respectively, with 17 bases between them. The CDR3 runs 15 residues. Germline CDR1 reads SGHTA; CDR2 reads FQGNSA. DNA of the CDR3: TGTGCCAGCAGCAGAGCCCGGACGGACATCTATGGCTACACCTTC. Its protein is CASSRARTDIYGYTF.

The chain recombines TRBV7-2 with TRBJ1-5, with D possibly matching TRBD1 (5 bases). The V and J ends lost 3 bases and 0 bases respectively, with 9 bases between them. The germline V gene has CDR1 SGHTA and CDR2 FQGNSA. The CDR3 covers 15 residues. The chain's CDR3 is CASSLGLVSNQPQHF. The CDR3 DNA reads as TGTGCCAGCAGCTTGGGACTGGTTAGCAATCAGCCCCAGCATTTT.

This clone showed up just a few times. The chain carries TRBV7-2 and TRBJ1-6, with 11 nucleotides matching TRBD1. The trim removed 5 bases at V and 6 bases at J, leaving 15 bases unmatched. CDR3 length equals 19 residues. Germline assignment: CDR1 SGHTA and CDR2 FQGNSA. The CDR3 sequence is CASSTQRTGGMRCNSPLHF. The CDR3, as DNA: TGTGCCAGCAGCACACAGCGGACAGGGGGCATGAGGTGTAATTCACCCCTCCACTTT.

The rearrangement uses TRBV29-1 and TRBJ2-7; 8 nucleotides align to TRBD1. The CDR3 totals 13 residues. The junction had 11 bases not matched to a gene; V was cut back by 6 bases and J by 7 bases. Germline V CDR1 and CDR2: SQVTM, ANQGSEA. CDR3 region: CSVETGDLYEQYF. The CDR3 region has the DNA TGCAGCGTGGAGACAGGGGATCTGTATGAGCAGTACTTC.

About this clone itself: Other DNA sequences in this specimen translate into the identical CDR3. The chain carries TRBV4-1 and TRBJ2-7, with D perhaps TRBD1 (6 bases). Per germline, CDR1 MGHRA and CDR2 YSYEKL. This CDR3 is built from 13 residues. V shed 3 bases and J shed 2 bases, with 8 bases lying between them. This CDR3 is CASSQYRAYEQYF. CDR3 bases: TGCGCCAGCAGCCAGTACAGGGCCTACGAGCAGTACTTC.

A word on this clone: Other DNA sequences in this specimen translate into the identical CDR3. V usage is TRBV5-6 and J usage is TRBJ1-6; D gene unclear. V lost 0 bases, J lost 6 bases, and 10 bases lay in between. CDR3 length: 15 residues. The germline gives CDR1 SGHDT, CDR2 YYEEEE. The CDR3 sequence: CASSLGGSLNSPLHF. In nucleotides, the CDR3 is TGTGCCAGCAGCTTGGGCGGCAGCCTTAATTCACCCCTCCACTTT.

The chain has TRBV7-8 and TRBJ2-2, with TRBD2 as a possible D gene (6 bases). Trimming cost V 0 bases and J 7 bases, with 15 bases left between them. Per germline, CDR1 SGHVS and CDR2 FQNEAQ. The length of the CDR3 is 16 residues. The CDR3 spells CASSLAGSGMGGELFF. In DNA form, the CDR3 reads TGTGCCAGCAGCTTAGCGGGTAGCGGTATGGGCGGGGAGCTGTTTTTT.

In this sample, this clone turned up a few times. This chain connects TRBV9 to TRBJ1-4; 9 nucleotides agree with TRBD1. The V gene's germline CDR1 is SGDLS and CDR2 YYNGEE. V trimming: 4 bases; J trimming: 6 bases; junction bases outside the gene matches: 4. The CDR3 sequence is 14 residues long. Written as DNA, the CDR3 is TGTGCCAGCAGCACGGGGGACAGGGATGAAAAACTGTTTTTT. Amino acid sequence: CASSTGDRDEKLFF.

The V gene is TRBV11-1, the J gene TRBJ1-1, with TRBD1 matching over 10 bases. The V and J ends lost 3 bases and 4 bases, in that order; junction bases with no gene match: 2. This CDR3 has 14 residues. Germline V gene sequence: CDR1 SGHAT, CDR2 FQDESV (reference sequence). The CDR3 loop reads CASSLGTGVTEAFF. CDR3 sequence (DNA): TGTGCCAGCAGCTTGGGGACAGGGGTCACTGAAGCTTTCTTT.

This chain joins TRBV2 and TRBJ2-5; TRBD2 matches at 8 bases. After removal of 0 bases from V and 2 bases from J, the junction contained 5 bases not matched to a gene. Germline assignment: CDR1 SNHLY and CDR2 FYNNEI. The CDR3 length is 16 residues. The CDR3 spells CASSEALSGSQETQYF. The CDR3 DNA is TGTGCCAGCAGTGAAGCGCTCAGCGGGAGTCAAGAGACCCAGTACTTC.

This chain joins TRBV9 and TRBJ2-6, with a weak D call TRBD2 (6 bases). Germline CDR1 is SGDLS and CDR2 is YYNGEE. V was trimmed by 3 bases and J by 2 bases, leaving 9 bases between them. This CDR3 contains 15 residues. CDR3 residues: CASSDRGTGANVLTF. In DNA, the CDR3 is TGTGCCAGCAGCGACCGGGGGACTGGGGCCAACGTCCTGACTTTC.

The J gene is TRBJ1-2, the V gene TRBV6-1; the D gene is possibly TRBD1 (5 bases). The CDR3 loop spans 14 amino acids. Trimming stripped 2 bases from V and 4 bases from J, with 11 bases between. Germline CDR1 reads MNHNS; CDR2 reads SASEGT. CDR3 loop: CASSESQGPYGYTF. The DNA for the CDR3 is TGTGCCAGCAGTGAATCTCAGGGTCCCTATGGCTACACCTTC.